Listed below are T cell receptor beta chains from one sample, sequenced in a study of regulatory T cells in long-lasting Graves disease. MiXCR was run by TCRdb on the multiplex PCR reads, yielding one entry per CDR3 protein. This table has some 410,000 distinct CDR3 sequences, about a sixth appearing once. The same sample was also used in a study of T cells in Graves' hyperthyroidism and ophthalmopathy.

The source material was peripheral blood mononuclear cells (PBMCs), sampled at new diagnosis, from a patient treated with antithyroid drugs. The receptors shown here come from a woman in her thirties with Graves disease. Both conserved end residues are part of each CDR3. The order of the fields is CDR3 length, V gene, J gene, CDR3 protein.

14,TRBV5-1,TRBJ2-1,CASGQTSPGHEQFF
12,TRBV28,TRBJ1-2,CASSYREHGYTF
13,TRBV28,TRBJ2-7,CASSLLFSYEQYF
14,TRBV28,TRBJ2-3,CASSPRHSGKMQYF
15,TRBV2,TRBJ2-7,CASSTGLAVSYEQYF
15,TRBV5-1,TRBJ2-7,CASNTGTRPTYEQYF
13,TRBV18,TRBJ1-1,CASSPEGGAEAFF
12,TRBV29-1,TRBJ1-2,CSVPSRWGGYTF
12,TRBV12-3/TRBV12-4,TRBJ2-5,CASNDRRGSQYF
15,TRBV5-1,TRBJ2-3,CASWEAYAVTDTQYF
13,TRBV20-1,TRBJ1-3,CSLQGVAGGTIYF
11,TRBV3-1,TRBJ2-7,CASSQTDEQYF
17,TRBV28,TRBJ2-1,CASSFGLARNLYNEQFF
13,TRBV5-4,TRBJ2-1,CASSPRGRDEQFF
15,TRBV6-1,TRBJ2-7,CASSEAFVYNYEQYF
14,TRBV19,TRBJ1-5,CASTPNRGNQPQHF
14,TRBV6-1,TRBJ1-1,CASSPDSVSTEAFF
11,TRBV12-3/TRBV12-4,TRBJ1-1,CASSPQSEAFF
15,TRBV28,TRBJ2-7,CASSRLTSGIYEQYF
20,TRBV5-1,TRBJ1-1,CASSLGVRDRGKVWSTEAFF
14,TRBV6-1,TRBJ2-7,CASSEGGPLYEQYF
19,TRBV7-2,TRBJ1-6,CASSLAGTVRSYYNSPLHF
16,TRBV6-1,TRBJ2-5,CASSRLTSGSRETQYF
15,TRBV28,TRBJ2-1,CASSRTSGRANEQFF
14,TRBV12-3/TRBV12-4,TRBJ2-7,CASTITGGGIEQYF
17,TRBV3-1,TRBJ1-6,CASSQESRFPLTSPLHF
15,TRBV19,TRBJ1-4,CASSDRGTGGGKLFF
15,TRBV5-1,TRBJ2-7,CASSLVRASSYEQYF
13,TRBV20-1,TRBJ2-7,CSASGGSGYEQYF
18,TRBV6-2/TRBV6-3,TRBJ2-2,CASSYEVRASGRSWELFF
13,TRBV7-6,TRBJ1-5,CASSFAGKEPQHF
14,TRBV7-2,TRBJ1-6,CASSLEGLTSPLHF
15,TRBV2,TRBJ2-7,CASSGAAGAIYEQYF
13,TRBV11-2,TRBJ1-1,CASSLEGVAEAFF
15,TRBV5-1,TRBJ1-2,CASSFGRTANYGYTF
14,TRBV11-2,TRBJ2-1,CASSLVKGPGGQFF
16,TRBV2,TRBJ2-1,CASRAGLAGGGDEQFF
12,TRBV30,TRBJ2-7,CAWGYLRGEQYF
15,TRBV7-2,TRBJ1-2,CASSPTAGQGYGYTF
17,TRBV29-1,TRBJ1-2,CSVEPLSGTEINYGYTF
16,TRBV28,TRBJ2-7,CASSSNDREVSYEQYF